These 29 T cell receptor beta chains came from one sample sequenced in a study of blood T cell repertoires in COVID-19. Sequencing used immunoSEQ multiplex PCR; TCRdb keeps in-frame clones, though not all of them. This table has 150,000 to 200,000 clones, around nine tenths appearing once. Sequencing used peripheral blood. These receptors came from a man between 18 and 29 years old with active or convalescent COVID-19.

The chain uses TRBV2 and TRBJ1-5, with D hard to call. The CDR3 is 15 residues long. Deletions cut 3 bases from V and 4 bases from J, with 13 bases between. Per germline, CDR1 SNHLY and CDR2 FYNNEI. Here the CDR3 reads CASSDYRVDNQPQHF. DNA of the CDR3: TGTGCCAGCAGTGATTATCGGGTGGATAATCAGCCCCAGCATTTT.

The V gene is TRBV6-4, the J gene TRBJ1-6; TRBD1 aligns across 7 bases. Germline V gene data show CDR1 as MRHNA and CDR2 as SNTAGT. After removal of 0 bases from V and 9 bases from J, the junction contained 5 bases not matched to a gene. This CDR3 spans 15 amino acids. In DNA form, the CDR3 reads TGTGCCAGCAGTGACTCGCCCAGGGGGACTTCACCCCTCCACTTT. Its protein product is CASSDSPRGTSPLHF.

The chain is built from TRBV29-1 and TRBJ2-7; 9 bases fit TRBD1. The CDR3 runs 18 residues. Germline CDR1 and CDR2: SQVTM and ANQGSEA. J was trimmed by 1 base and V by 8 bases; bases with no gene match: 21. Written as DNA, the CDR3 is TGCAGCCCTAAAACCGGGACAGGGTCAACTCCGCTATCCTACGAGCAGTACGTC. Translation gives CSPKTGTGSTPLSYEQYV.

Only one count was recorded for this clone. The J gene is TRBJ2-3, the V gene TRBV7-2; D is possibly TRBD2 (6 bases). The CDR3 consists of 15 residues. Trimming took off 5 bases at V and 2 bases at J, with 14 bases between the two ends. In germline, CDR1 is SGHTA, CDR2 FQGNSA. DNA for the CDR3: TGTGCCAGCAGCGGGGACTCTACCATCACAGATACGCAGTATTTT. It specifies CASSGDSTITDTQYF.

The chain combines TRBV27 with TRBJ2-5, with a weak D call TRBD2 (5 bases). V lost 6 bases and J lost 5, with 16 bases in between. This CDR3 has 14 residues. Germline CDR1 and CDR2: MNHEY and SMNVEV (reference sequence). For the CDR3, the DNA is TGTGCCAGCAGGACGGGGATTCTGGGCGAGACCCAGTACTTC. Encoded protein: CASRTGILGETQYF.

This clone occurred once. The chain has TRBV19 and TRBJ2-6, with 9 bases fitting TRBD2. The germline CDR1 and CDR2 sequences are LNHDA and SQIVND (reference sequence). V shed 6 bases, J shed 2 bases, and the junction held 11 bases outside the gene matches. The CDR3 loop spans 18 amino acids. Written as DNA, the CDR3 is TGTGCCAGTAGCTTGGACGGCGGGGGGGCCCCTGGGGCCAACGTCCTGACTTTC. Translating gives CASSLDGGGAPGANVLTF.

J is TRBJ2-1 and V is TRBV7-3, with 9 bases that match TRBD1. The V gene's germline CDR1 is SGHTA and CDR2 FQGTGA. CDR3 length equals 13 residues. V gave up 5 bases and J gave up 9 bases; unmatched junction bases: 5. CDR3 in amino acids: CASSQQGAFEQFF. The DNA for the CDR3 is TGTGCCAGCAGCCAACAGGGGGCGTTTGAGCAGTTCTTC.

This sequence joins TRBV3-1 (or the pseudogene TRBV3-2) and TRBJ2-7, with unresolved D. V dropped 0 bases and J dropped 1 base, with 10 bases sitting between them. The V gene's germline CDR1 is LGHDT and CDR2 YNNKEL (reference sequence). The length of the CDR3 is 15 residues. The chain's CDR3 is CASSQDLQTSYEQYF. Here the CDR3 DNA reads TGTGCCAGCAGCCAAGATCTACAGACATCCTACGAGCAGTACTTC.

This clone was detected only a few times. This sequence joins TRBV5-4 and TRBJ2-5; 8 nucleotides align to TRBD1. With 4 bases clipped from V and 1 base from J, the junction kept 6 bases outside the gene matches. CDR1 is SGHNT, CDR2 YYREEE, per germline (reference sequence). The CDR3 is 15 residues long. CDR3 amino acids: CASSRTGNSQETQYF. The CDR3 nucleotides are TGTGCCAGCAGCAGGACAGGGAATTCCCAAGAGACCCAGTACTTC.

This sequence joins TRBV4-2 and TRBJ1-1; TRBD1 matches at 7 bases. J gave up 11 bases and V 3 bases, and 18 bases lay outside the gene matches. The germline V gene encodes CDR1 LGHNA and CDR2 YNFKEQ. CDR3 size: 16 residues. The CDR3 DNA reads TGTGCCAGCAGCCAGGACTTGTTCGAGGGGGCCGTTGGGGCTTTCTTT. Protein product: CASSQDLFEGAVGAFF.

With regard to this clone: Within the sample, other DNA sequences also encode this same CDR3. V is TRBV7-2 and J is TRBJ1-2; 11 bases match TRBD1. Germline CDR1 is SGHTA and CDR2 is FQGNSA. The J segment lost 4 bases and the V segment lost 5 bases, leaving 3 bases of the junction unmatched. The CDR3 is made up of 14 amino acids. The CDR3 is CASSLGQGAYGYTF. The CDR3 region has the DNA TGTGCCAGCAGCCTAGGACAGGGGGCCTATGGCTACACCTTC.

The rearrangement links TRBV7-9 to TRBJ2-2; 7 bases line up with TRBD1. Germline CDR1 and CDR2: SEHNR and FQNEAQ (reference sequence). The CDR3 extends over 16 amino acids. V trimming: 1 base; J trimming: 0 bases; junction bases outside the gene matches: 2. CDR3 region: CASSLVGTANTGELFF. The CDR3 nucleotides read TGTGCCAGCAGCTTAGTTGGGACAGCGAACACCGGGGAGCTGTTTTTT.

In nucleotides, the CDR3 is TGTGCCAGCAGTTTAAACAGCTATGGCTACACCTTC. Protein product: CASSLNSYGYTF. The chain recombines TRBV28 with TRBJ1-2; D unclear. Germline CDR1 and CDR2: MDHEN and SYDVKM. The CDR3 runs 12 residues. V lost 2 bases and J 4 bases, leaving 5 bases between the germline ends.

CDR3 DNA sequence: TGTGCCAGCAGCTTCCGGGACTTAACCTACAATGAGCAGTTCTTC. It codes for CASSFRDLTYNEQFF. This chain links TRBV7-8 with TRBJ2-1; possibly TRBD2 for D (6 bases). CDR1 SGHVS and CDR2 FQNEAQ come from the germline V gene. CDR3 length: 15 residues. Trimming took 3 bases from V and 2 from J, leaving 11 bases between them.

CDR3 protein: CASSETGGWQPQHF. CDR3 coding DNA: TGTGCCAGCAGTGAAACCGGAGGATGGCAGCCCCAGCATTTT. The chain has TRBV25-1 and TRBJ1-5; D not resolved. The CDR3 has 14 amino acids. The V end lost 2 bases, the J end lost 7 bases, and 12 bases lay between the germline ends. CDR1 MGHDK and CDR2 SYGVNS come from the germline V gene.

This sequence joins TRBV5-1 and TRBJ2-5; D is uncertain. Trimming stripped 0 bases from V and 3 bases from J, with 6 bases between. Germline CDR1 and CDR2: SGHRS and YFSETQ. This CDR3 comprises 13 residues. CDR3 sequence (DNA): TGCGCCAGCAGCTTGGTGTCAGAAGAGACCCAGTACTTC. Residues: CASSLVSEETQYF.

V and J are TRBV27 and TRBJ1-1; D gene unclear. Germline V gives CDR1 MNHEY, CDR2 SMNVEV (reference sequence). This CDR3 comprises 13 residues. Trimming removed 3 bases from V and 8 bases from J, with 13 bases in between. The CDR3 nucleotides are TGTGCCAGCAGTTTTCTTACCTCAAGCGAAGCTTTCTTT. Translated: CASSFLTSSEAFF.

Notes on this clone: This same CDR3 is encoded by further DNA sequences in the sample. The chain combines TRBV3-1 (or the pseudogene TRBV3-2) with TRBJ2-1; 11 nucleotides agree with TRBD2. V was clipped by 4 bases and J by 6 bases; unmatched bases: 2. CDR3 length: 14 residues. The germline V gene has CDR1 LGHDT and CDR2 YNNKEL (reference sequence). The DNA of the CDR3 is TGTGCCAGCAGCCCGGGACTAGCGGTCAATGAGCAGTTCTTC. It codes for CASSPGLAVNEQFF.

This clone was observed once. The rearrangement links TRBV28 to TRBJ1-5; no clear D. Germline CDR1 MDHEN, CDR2 SYDVKM. V shed 5 bases and J shed 7 bases, with 12 bases lying between them. The CDR3 is 13 residues long. The CDR3 region is CASSVLLFQPQHF. CDR3 coding DNA: TGTGCCAGCAGTGTCCTACTATTCCAGCCCCAGCATTTT.

The rearrangement uses TRBV6-5 and TRBJ2-1, with D unresolved. This CDR3 has 13 amino acids. CDR1 and CDR2 (germline): MNHEY, SVGAGI. V was pared by 10 bases and J by 4 bases, with 14 bases between. The CDR3: CATDISQYNEQFF. The CDR3 DNA reads TGTGCCACCGACATTTCCCAGTACAATGAGCAGTTCTTC.

This chain connects TRBV12-3 or TRBV12-4 to TRBJ1-1; perhaps TRBD1 as D (5 bases). Trimming shortened V by 7 bases and J by 4 bases, and 13 bases separated the two germline ends. The CDR3 runs to 13 residues. CDR3 protein: CASTLGGSTEAFF. The DNA of the CDR3 is TGTGCCAGCACCCTCGGGGGGTCCACTGAAGCTTTCTTT.

This chain connects TRBV29-1 to TRBJ1-2; 10 bases are shared with TRBD1. CDR1 and CDR2 (germline): SQVTM, ANQGSEA. The CDR3 totals 14 residues. The trim removed 6 bases at V and 4 bases at J, leaving 8 bases unmatched. CDR3 sequence: CSVSTGGKGYGYTF. The CDR3 DNA sequence: TGCAGCGTGTCGACAGGGGGCAAGGGCTATGGCTACACCTTC.

The rearrangement joins TRBV6-6 to TRBJ2-3; D possibly corresponds to TRBD2 (7 bases). CDR3 length: 18 residues. The germline CDR1 and CDR2 sequences are MNHNY and SVGAGI (reference sequence). The germline V and J ends were trimmed by 7 bases and 1 base, with 24 bases remaining between them. The CDR3 reads CASNRGGGSVVGTDTQYF. CDR3 sequence (DNA): TGTGCCAGCAATCGAGGCGGGGGCTCGGTGGTAGGCACAGATACGCAGTATTTT.

The chain recombines TRBV10-1 with TRBJ1-1; D gene unclear. Trimming pared 0 bases from V and 0 bases from J, leaving 8 bases between. Germline assignment: CDR1 WNHNN and CDR2 SYGVQD (reference sequence). This CDR3 has 15 residues. The CDR3, as DNA: TGCGCCAGCAGTGAGTCGAGCCAGGTGAACACTGAAGCTTTCTTT. Translation: CASSESSQVNTEAFF.

This sequence joins TRBV19 and TRBJ1-2, with TRBD1 matching over 7 bases. This CDR3 comprises 14 residues. V lost 5 bases and J lost 3; bases outside the gene matches: 6. CDR1 and CDR2 from the germline V gene are LNHDA and SQIVND (reference sequence). CDR3 DNA: TGTGCCAGTAGTCCGGGACAGAATCACTATGGCTACACCTTC. This codes for CASSPGQNHYGYTF.

This CDR3 reads CASSEFGGNYGYTF. CDR3 sequence (DNA): TGTGCCAGCAGTGAATTCGGGGGGAACTATGGCTACACCTTC. This chain joins TRBV6-1 and TRBJ1-2; weak D call: TRBD1 (5 bases). This CDR3 region has 14 residues. The germline V gene encodes CDR1 MNHNS and CDR2 SASEGT. The germline V and J ends were trimmed by 2 bases and 2 bases, with 9 bases remaining between them.

This chain links TRBV18 with TRBJ1-2; D possibly corresponds to TRBD1 (5 bases). CDR1 is KGHSH, CDR2 LQKENI, per germline. The CDR3 loop spans 14 amino acids. The V and J ends lost 5 bases and 5 bases respectively, with 15 bases between them. The CDR3 DNA sequence: TGTGCCAGCTCATCAATTGACAGTTCTTATGGCTACACCTTC. This translates into CASSSIDSSYGYTF.

This clone showed up just a few times. The V gene is TRBV2, the J gene TRBJ1-3, with TRBD1 matching 9 bases. This CDR3 comprises 16 residues. V was pared by 3 bases and J by 3 bases, with 6 bases of the junction left unmatched. Germline V lookup: CDR1 SNHLY, CDR2 FYNNEI. The CDR3 DNA sequence: TGTGCCAGCAGTGATTGGGACAGGGTGGTTGGAAACACCATATATTTT. Protein: CASSDWDRVVGNTIYF. Based on the CDR3 plus reference TRBV2 and TRBJ1-3, the full variable domain is EPEVTQTPSHQVTQMGQEVILRCVPISNHLYFYWYRQILGQKVEFLVSFYNNEISEKSEIFDDQFSVERPDGSNFTLKIRSTKLEDSAMYFCASSDWDRVVGNTIYFGEGSWLTVV.

The rearrangement joins TRBV6-4 to TRBJ1-2; TRBD1 aligns across 8 bases. CDR3 length: 15 residues. V shed 5 bases and J 4 bases; nucleotides not matched to a gene: 9. CDR1 is MRHNA and CDR2 is SNTAGT in the germline V gene. This chain's CDR3 is CASSTSSDRGYGYTF. CDR3 nucleotide sequence: TGTGCCAGCAGTACCTCAAGCGACAGGGGCTATGGCTACACCTTC.